The entry below gives a single TCR beta chain sequence along with its context. Its target is not known. Graves' hyperthyroidism was deemed stable given no ophthalmopathy progression within 18 months. The data originate from a study of T cells in Graves' hyperthyroidism and ophthalmopathy. Amplification of TCR beta CDR3 regions used RNA as the template. HTBI primers were employed in a first-round RT-PCR of the TCR CDR3. TCRdb itself ran the multiplex PCR reads through MiXCR, one entry per CDR3 protein. This table has around 190,000 distinct CDR3 sequences, roughly 17% appearing once. Study-wide findings and caveats: Onset of ophthalmopathy came a median approximately 6.5 months after the model predicted it. Peripheral blood also featured most of the thyroid clonotypes expanded above 0.001.

V lost 2 bases and J lost 0, with 14 bases in between. The CDR3 loop spans 16 amino acids. The germline CDR1 and CDR2 sequences are SGHDT and YYEEEE. This TCR derives from a woman aged 50 to 60 with Graves' hyperthyroidism. The chain has TRBV5-6 and TRBJ1-1, with TRBD1 as a possible D gene (5 bases). Sequencing was done on a sample of blood. The DNA for the CDR3 is TGTGCCAGCAGCTTCGGCCCAGGGAGAATGAACACTGAAGCTTTCTTT. Its translation is CASSFGPGRMNTEAFF. The whole variable domain, remainder taken from reference TRBV5-6 and TRBJ1-1, is DAGVTQSPTHLIKTRGQQVTLRCSPKSGHDTVSWYQQALGQGPQFIFQYYEEEERQRGNFPDRFSGHQFPNYSSELNVNALLLGDSALYLCASSFGPGRMNTEAFFGQGTRLTVV.